Listed below are T cell receptor beta chains from one sample, sequenced in a study of blood T cell repertoires in COVID-19. TCRdb's table, derived via immunoSEQ multiplex PCR, lists solely in-frame clones and lacks some. The sample has around 140,000 clones, 81% seen once. Sequencing was done on a sample of peripheral blood. These receptor sequences come from a woman aged 55 to 70 with active or convalescent COVID-19. Both conserved end residues are part of each CDR3. Each record gives: D gene, J gene, clone size, V gene, CDR3 DNA, CDR3 protein. A D gene is named only where the DNA matches it firmly. For some rows the clone size is stated as once, few or many, or as a class when expanded; others skip it.

.,TRBJ2-1,few,TRBV9,TGTGCCAGCAGCGTTGAGTACCCCTACAATGAGCAGTTCTTC,CASSVEYPYNEQFF
.,TRBJ1-1,.,TRBV7-2,TGTGCCAGCAGCTTAGGGGCAGGATACACTGAAGCTTTCTTT,CASSLGAGYTEAFF
TRBD1,TRBJ2-2,once,TRBV28,TGTGCCAGCAGCCCCGACAGGGTCGATGACACCGGGGAGCTGTTTTTT,CASSPDRVDDTGELFF
TRBD2,TRBJ2-3,once,TRBV5-6,TGTGCCAGCAGCTTGGGTCTAGCGGGCACAGATACGCAGTATTTT,CASSLGLAGTDTQYF
.,TRBJ2-2,.,TRBV18,TGTGCCAGCTCACCCGACAACACAGCCGGGGAGCTGTTTTTT,CASSPDNTAGELFF
TRBD1,TRBJ1-4,.,TRBV7-9,TGTGCCAGCAGCACCCTCGCCCCACAGGGGATACGGGAAAAACTGTTTTTT,CASSTLAPQGIREKLFF
TRBD1,TRBJ1-4,.,TRBV11-2,TGTGCCAGCAGCCCAAGGGGGCACGATAAACTGTTTTTT,CASSPRGHDKLFF
.,TRBJ2-7,.,TRBV30,TGTGCCTGGAGTGTTGGCGGGGCCTACGAGCAGTACTTC,CAWSVGGAYEQYF
.,TRBJ1-2,.,TRBV4-1,TGCGCCAGCAGCCAAGAAGAGGGCGCGTATGGCTACACCTTC,CASSQEEGAYGYTF
TRBD2,TRBJ2-7,.,TRBV11-2,TGTGCCAGCAGGCCTACTAGCGGCTCCTACGAGCAGTACTTC,CASRPTSGSYEQYF
TRBD2,TRBJ2-4,.,TRBV5-1,TGCGCCAGCAGCCCCTTAGCGGGAACCAAAAACATTCAGTACTTC,CASSPLAGTKNIQYF
TRBD2,TRBJ2-7,once,TRBV14,TGTGCCAGCAGCCTTCCCGGGACTAGTAACTACGAGCAGTACTTC,CASSLPGTSNYEQYF
.,TRBJ1-2,.,TRBV27,TGTGCCAGCAGTTTATCGATCGGGGTATCCTATGGCTACACCTTC,CASSLSIGVSYGYTF
.,TRBJ2-5,.,TRBV5-4,TGTGCCAGCAGCCCCTCAAGGGGGGGCCTCGGTGGTACCCAAGAGACCCAGTACTTC,CASSPSRGGLGGTQETQYF
.,TRBJ2-2,.,TRBV5-4,TGTGCCAGCGCGCAAGAGATTCCGACCGGGGAGCTGTTTTTT,CASAQEIPTGELFF
TRBD2,TRBJ2-3,.,TRBV11-3,TGTGCCAGCAGCTCGCGGACTAGCGGGGGCACAGATACGCAGTATTTT,CASSSRTSGGTDTQYF
.,TRBJ1-2,once,TRBV6-5,TGTGCCAGCAGTTACTCAAGGACAAACTATGGCTACACCTTC,CASSYSRTNYGYTF
.,TRBJ1-2,.,TRBV18,TGTGCCAGCTCACCACCCAAGGGGGTAGAGGATGTGAGCTACACCTTC,CASSPPKGVEDVSYTF
TRBD2,TRBJ2-3,.,TRBV5-4,TGTGCCAGCAGCTTGACATTAGGGGGACTAGATATAGATACGCAGTATTTT,CASSLTLGGLDIDTQYF
TRBD2,TRBJ2-3,.,TRBV5-1,TGCGCCAGCAGCTTGGTGACTAGCGGTAGCACAGATACGCAGTATTTT,CASSLVTSGSTDTQYF
.,TRBJ1-1,once,TRBV9,TGTGCCAGCAGCGCTCAGGTTGGAGGAACTGAAGCTTTCTTT,CASSAQVGGTEAFF
TRBD2,TRBJ2-3,.,TRBV9,TGTGCCAGCAGCGTACACGCTAGCGGGGAAAATACGCAGTATTTT,CASSVHASGENTQYF
TRBD1,TRBJ2-7,.,TRBV6-5,TGTGCCAGCACCCAGGGGGTCCACGAGCAGTACTTC,CASTQGVHEQYF
TRBD2,TRBJ2-1,.,TRBV7-3,TGTGCCAGCAGCTCACAAACGGGGGTAGCGGGTGAGCAGTTCTTC,CASSSQTGVAGEQFF
.,TRBJ1-2,.,TRBV6-6,TGTGCCAGTGGAGACGGCCCTAACTATGGCTACACCTTC,CASGDGPNYGYTF
TRBD1,TRBJ2-2,.,TRBV5-1,TGCGCCAGCAGCCGGGACAGGGGTGCCGGGGAGCTGTTTTTT,CASSRDRGAGELFF
.,TRBJ1-1,.,TRBV19,TGTGCCAGTAGTGCCCGGGACAAGAACACTGAAGCTTTCTTT,CASSARDKNTEAFF
TRBD1,TRBJ1-3,.,TRBV4-1,TGCGCCAGCAGCCAAGTCATTATAGTGGGGGGACAGAGCTCTGGAAACACCATATATTTT,CASSQVIIVGGQSSGNTIYF
TRBD2,TRBJ2-6,.,TRBV7-9,TGTGCCAGCAGCCCCGGACTAGCGGGCTCTGGGGCCAACGTCCTGACTTTC,CASSPGLAGSGANVLTF
.,TRBJ1-3,.,TRBV2,TGTGCCAGCGGGGGCCTTTTCTCTGGAAACACCATATATTTT,CASGGLFSGNTIYF
TRBD1,TRBJ2-5,once,TRBV6-5,TGTGCCAGCAGCTTTACTATGGGACAGCAAGAGACCCAGTACTTC,CASSFTMGQQETQYF
.,TRBJ2-2,.,TRBV7-2,TGTGCCAGCAGCTTACAGGGTAACACCGGGGAGCTGTTTTTT,CASSLQGNTGELFF
.,TRBJ2-5,.,TRBV9,TGTGCCAGCAGCGTCCGATGGGCGAAAGAGACCCAGTACTTC,CASSVRWAKETQYF
.,TRBJ1-1,.,TRBV12-3/TRBV12-4,TGTGCCAGCAGTTTAGTGTCGGGGGAAGCTTTCTTT,CASSLVSGEAFF
.,TRBJ2-3,.,TRBV5-1,TGCGCCAGCAGCCCCGCGAGTCACACAGATACGCAGTATTTT,CASSPASHTDTQYF
.,TRBJ1-4,.,TRBV7-2,TGTGCCAGCAGCTCTCAGCGGAGGCCACCTAATGAAAAACTGTTTTTT,CASSSQRRPPNEKLFF
TRBD1,TRBJ1-6,.,TRBV18,TGTGCCAGCTCACCTTCCGGACAGGGCCCTAGTTCACCCCTCCACTTT,CASSPSGQGPSSPLHF
TRBD1,TRBJ1-2,.,TRBV30,TGTGCCTGGTCACAGGGGGCTGGCTATGGCTACACCTTC,CAWSQGAGYGYTF
.,TRBJ1-1,.,TRBV4-3,TGCGCCAGCAGCCAGGCGCGCAGCGGCACTGAAGCTTTCTTT,CASSQARSGTEAFF
.,TRBJ1-3,.,TRBV6-5,TGTGCCAGCAGCCGACAGCTCTCTGGAAACACCATATATTTT,CASSRQLSGNTIYF
.,TRBJ1-6,.,TRBV7-2,TGTGCCAGCACGCTCCTCCAGTCCTCACCCCTCCACTTT,CASTLLQSSPLHF
.,TRBJ2-7,few,TRBV27,TGTGCCAGCAGTGCAAAGATACAGAGCTCCTACGAGCAGTACTTC,CASSAKIQSSYEQYF
TRBD2,TRBJ2-2,.,TRBV7-8,TGTGCCAGCAGCGGGACTAGCTACACCGGGGAGCTGTTTTTT,CASSGTSYTGELFF
TRBD1,TRBJ2-7,.,TRBV6-5,TGTGCCAGCAGCCAAAGGACAGGCCCTTCCTACGAGCAGTACTTC,CASSQRTGPSYEQYF
TRBD2,TRBJ2-7,.,TRBV6-2/TRBV6-3,TGTGCCAGCAGTTACGGAGGGGAGGGGGAGCAGTACTTC,CASSYGGEGEQYF
.,TRBJ2-6,.,TRBV24-1,TGTGCCACCAGTGATTCGGCCCCTGGCGGGGGCGCAACTGGGGCCAACGTCCTGACTTTC,CATSDSAPGGGATGANVLTF
TRBD1,TRBJ1-6,.,TRBV18,TGTGCCAGCTCACTCTCAGGACAGGGTACTACACCCCTCCACTTT,CASSLSGQGTTPLHF
.,TRBJ2-6,.,TRBV19,TGTGCCAGTAGTATAGCCCCGGTCTCTGGGGCCAACGTCCTGACTTTC,CASSIAPVSGANVLTF
.,TRBJ2-1,.,TRBV7-9,TGTGCCAGCAGCTTAGGCGGGAAGCTCGATGAGCAGTTCTTC,CASSLGGKLDEQFF
TRBD1,TRBJ1-1,.,TRBV6-1,TGTGCCAGCAGTGAGGGACAGCCTAACACTGAAGCTTTCTTT,CASSEGQPNTEAFF
TRBD1,TRBJ2-2,.,TRBV28,TGTGCCAGCAGTTTTCGCGCGACAGGGGGGACCGGGGAGCTGTTTTTT,CASSFRATGGTGELFF
.,TRBJ1-2,.,TRBV19,TGTGCCAGTAGTCGGGCAGGGAAAGACCGCAGTGGCTACACCTTC,CASSRAGKDRSGYTF
TRBD1,TRBJ1-2,.,TRBV27,TGTGCCAGCAGTATTCTACAGGGGGTTGCTGGCTACACCTTC,CASSILQGVAGYTF
.,TRBJ1-1,.,TRBV19,TGTGCCAGTAGTATGGGGACGGGGCAGGGACTCGTAGGACGCGGGCACACTGAAGCTTTCTTT,CASSMGTGQGLVGRGHTEAFF
TRBD2,TRBJ2-3,.,TRBV11-2,TGTGCCAGCAGCGACATCCGGACTAGCGGGGGGAAAGATACGCAGTATTTT,CASSDIRTSGGKDTQYF
TRBD1,TRBJ1-1,.,TRBV28,TGTGCCAGCAGTTTAGGACTACTGGACAGGGGAGCTTTCTTT,CASSLGLLDRGAFF
.,TRBJ2-1,.,TRBV5-5,TGTGCCAGCAGCTTGGAACCAGGAAGCTCCTACAATGAGCAGTTCTTC,CASSLEPGSSYNEQFF
.,TRBJ2-2,.,TRBV12-2,TGTGCAAGTCGCCCAATCAGCCCACAGGGCGCCATCACCGGGGAGCTGTTTTTT,CASRPISPQGAITGELFF
TRBD2,TRBJ2-1,few,TRBV2,TGTGCCAGCAGAGGGGCGGGAGAGGCTAAGGAGCAGTTCTTC,CASRGAGEAKEQFF